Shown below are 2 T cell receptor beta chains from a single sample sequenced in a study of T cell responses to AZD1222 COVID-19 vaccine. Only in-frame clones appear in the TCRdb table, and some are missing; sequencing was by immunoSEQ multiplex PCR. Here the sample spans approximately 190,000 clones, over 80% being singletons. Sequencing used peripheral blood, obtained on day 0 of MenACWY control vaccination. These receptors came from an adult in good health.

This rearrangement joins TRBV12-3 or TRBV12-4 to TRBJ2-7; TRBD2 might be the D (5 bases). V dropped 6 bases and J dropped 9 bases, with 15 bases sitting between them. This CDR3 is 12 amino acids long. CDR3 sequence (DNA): TGTGCCAGCAGGGAAGGCCTCGCGGGGCAGTACTTC. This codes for CASREGLAGQYF.

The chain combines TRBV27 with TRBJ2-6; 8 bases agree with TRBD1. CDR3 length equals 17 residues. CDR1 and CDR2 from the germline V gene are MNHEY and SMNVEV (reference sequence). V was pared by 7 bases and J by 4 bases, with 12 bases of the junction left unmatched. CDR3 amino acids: CASTQGPRGQGANVLTF. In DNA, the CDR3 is TGTGCCAGCACCCAAGGCCCCAGGGGGCAAGGGGCCAACGTCCTGACTTTC.